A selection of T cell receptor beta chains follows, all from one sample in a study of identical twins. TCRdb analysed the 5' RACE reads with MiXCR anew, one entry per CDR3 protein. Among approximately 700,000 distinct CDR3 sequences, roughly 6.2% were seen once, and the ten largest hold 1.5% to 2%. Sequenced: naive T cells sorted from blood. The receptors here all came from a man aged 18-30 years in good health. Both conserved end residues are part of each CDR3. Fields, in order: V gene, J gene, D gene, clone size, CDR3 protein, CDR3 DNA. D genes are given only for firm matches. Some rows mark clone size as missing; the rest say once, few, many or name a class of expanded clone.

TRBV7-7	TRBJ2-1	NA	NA	CASSLRPSGDEQFF	TGTGCCAGCAGCTTGCGGCCATCGGGGGATGAGCAGTTCTTC
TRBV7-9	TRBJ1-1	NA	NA	CSSSLDTEAFF	TGTTCCAGCAGCTTAGATACTGAAGCTTTCTTT
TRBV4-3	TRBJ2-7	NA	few	CASSQEAFLHEQYF	TGCGCCAGCAGCCAAGAAGCGTTTCTCCACGAGCAGTACTTC
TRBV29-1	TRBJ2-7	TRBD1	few	CSGGQGAEYEQYF	TGCAGCGGGGGACAGGGGGCCGAGTACGAGCAGTACTTC
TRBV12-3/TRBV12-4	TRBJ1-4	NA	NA	CASKGRQLFF	TGTGCCAGCAAGGGCAGGCAACTGTTTTTT
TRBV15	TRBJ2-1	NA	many	CATSQDRYNEQFF	TGTGCCACCAGCCAAGACAGGTACAATGAGCAGTTCTTC
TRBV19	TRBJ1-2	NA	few	CASSIRQPYGYTF	TGTGCCAGTAGTATCAGACAGCCCTATGGCTACACCTTC
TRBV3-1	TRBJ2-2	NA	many	CASSQDVGGLNTGELFF	TGTGCCAGCAGCCAAGATGTTGGGGGGTTGAACACCGGGGAGCTGTTTTTT
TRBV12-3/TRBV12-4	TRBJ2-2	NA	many	CASSLGLRGTGELFF	TGTGCCAGCAGTCTGGGACTGCGGGGCACCGGGGAGCTGTTTTTT
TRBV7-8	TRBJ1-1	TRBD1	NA	CASRLASEGQGGTEAFF	TGTGCCAGCAGACTAGCCAGCGAAGGACAGGGAGGCACTGAAGCTTTCTTT
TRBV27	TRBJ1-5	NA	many	CASSLGPAGNQPQHF	TGTGCCAGCAGTTTAGGACCTGCTGGCAATCAGCCCCAGCATTTT
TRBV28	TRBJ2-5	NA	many	CASSWYTKKQETQYF	TGTGCCAGCAGTTGGTACACCAAGAAACAAGAGACCCAGTACTTC
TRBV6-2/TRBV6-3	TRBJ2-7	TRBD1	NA	CASSYAGQGVSEQYF	TGTGCCAGCAGTTACGCCGGACAGGGGGTCTCCGAGCAGTACTTC
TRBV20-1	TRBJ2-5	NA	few	CSAKDSLQETQYF	TGCAGTGCTAAGGACAGCCTCCAAGAGACCCAGTACTTC
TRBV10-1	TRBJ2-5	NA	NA	CASSESGRLQYF	TGCGCCAGCAGTGAGTCCGGGCGTTTGCAGTACTTC
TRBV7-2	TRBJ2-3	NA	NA	CASSQRSGTPTDTQYF	TGTGCCAGCAGCCAACGATCCGGGACACCCACAGATACGCAGTATTTT
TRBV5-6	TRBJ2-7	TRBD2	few	CASSLKGTSRNYEQYF	TGTGCCAGCAGCCTTAAAGGGACTAGCAGAAACTACGAGCAGTACTTC
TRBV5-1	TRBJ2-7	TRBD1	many	CASSLSGGEQYF	TGCGCCAGCAGCTTGTCAGGGGGCGAGCAGTACTTC
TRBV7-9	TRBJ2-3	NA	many	CASSLRFRDLGDTQYF	TGTGCCAGCAGCTTAAGGTTCAGGGACCTAGGAGATACGCAGTATTTT
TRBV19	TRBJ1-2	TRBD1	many	CASRTGNRGYTF	TGTGCCAGTAGGACAGGGAATAGGGGCTACACCTTC
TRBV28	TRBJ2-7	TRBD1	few	CASRSSTPLRDRGTYEQYF	TGTGCCAGCAGGTCCTCGACGCCCCTCCGGGACAGGGGGACCTACGAGCAGTACTTC
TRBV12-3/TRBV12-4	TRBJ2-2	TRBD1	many	CASIPRTGATGELFF	TGTGCCAGCATCCCAAGGACAGGGGCCACCGGGGAGCTGTTTTTT
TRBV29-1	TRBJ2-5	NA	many	CSVVGETQYF	TGCAGCGTTGTGGGAGAGACCCAGTACTTC
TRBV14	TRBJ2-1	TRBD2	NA	CASSQDSGLGYFNEQFF	TGTGCCAGCAGCCAAGATAGCGGACTAGGCTATTTCAATGAGCAGTTCTTC
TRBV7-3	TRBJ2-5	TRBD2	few	CASSPGTSGSQETQYF	TGTGCCAGCAGCCCAGGGACTAGCGGATCCCAAGAGACCCAGTACTTC